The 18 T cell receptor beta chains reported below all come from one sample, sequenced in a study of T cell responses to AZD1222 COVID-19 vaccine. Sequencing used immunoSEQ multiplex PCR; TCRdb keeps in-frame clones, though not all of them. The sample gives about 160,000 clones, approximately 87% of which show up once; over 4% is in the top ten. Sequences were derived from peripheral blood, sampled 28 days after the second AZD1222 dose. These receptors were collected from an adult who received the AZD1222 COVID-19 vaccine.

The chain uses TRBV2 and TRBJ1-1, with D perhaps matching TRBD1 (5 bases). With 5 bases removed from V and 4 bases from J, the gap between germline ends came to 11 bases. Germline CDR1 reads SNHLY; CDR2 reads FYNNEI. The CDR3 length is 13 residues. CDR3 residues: CASSNGGGTEAFF. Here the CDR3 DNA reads TGTGCCAGCAGTAACGGTGGGGGCACTGAAGCTTTCTTT.

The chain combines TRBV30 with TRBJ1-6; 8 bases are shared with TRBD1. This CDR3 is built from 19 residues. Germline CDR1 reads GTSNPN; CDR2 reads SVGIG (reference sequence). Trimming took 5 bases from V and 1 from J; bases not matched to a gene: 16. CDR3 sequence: CAWAETGGFGMSYNSPLHF. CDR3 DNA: TGTGCCTGGGCCGAAACAGGGGGATTTGGAATGTCCTATAATTCACCCCTCCACTTT.

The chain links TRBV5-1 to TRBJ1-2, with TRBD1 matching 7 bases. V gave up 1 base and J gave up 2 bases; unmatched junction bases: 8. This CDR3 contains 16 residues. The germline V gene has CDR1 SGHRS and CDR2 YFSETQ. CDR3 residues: CASSLSSTGFNYGYTF. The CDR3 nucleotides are TGCGCCAGCAGCTTGAGCTCGACAGGGTTCAACTATGGCTACACCTTC.

CDR3 bases: TGCGCCAGCAGCCCGTGGGGCGGAGGGGGTCCAATCGAAGCTTTCTTT. It encodes CASSPWGGGGPIEAFF. The rearrangement uses TRBV10-1 and TRBJ1-1, with D possibly being TRBD1 (6 bases). The CDR3 is 16 amino acids. Trimming shortened V by 6 bases and J by 8 bases, and 25 bases separated the two germline ends. The germline CDR1 and CDR2 sequences are WNHNN and SYGVQD (reference sequence).

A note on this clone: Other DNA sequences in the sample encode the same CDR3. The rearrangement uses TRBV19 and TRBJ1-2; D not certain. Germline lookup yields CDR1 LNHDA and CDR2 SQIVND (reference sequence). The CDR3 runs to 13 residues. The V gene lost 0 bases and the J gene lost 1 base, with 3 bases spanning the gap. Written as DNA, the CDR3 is TGTGCCAGTAGTATAGACCGTAACTATGGCTACACCTTC. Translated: CASSIDRNYGYTF.

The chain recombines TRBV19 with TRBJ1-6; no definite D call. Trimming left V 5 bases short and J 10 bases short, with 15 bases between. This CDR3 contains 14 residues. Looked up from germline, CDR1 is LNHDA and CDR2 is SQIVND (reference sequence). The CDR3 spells CASSSAPTRSPLHF. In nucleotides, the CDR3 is TGTGCCAGTAGTTCCGCCCCTACCAGGTCACCCCTCCACTTT.

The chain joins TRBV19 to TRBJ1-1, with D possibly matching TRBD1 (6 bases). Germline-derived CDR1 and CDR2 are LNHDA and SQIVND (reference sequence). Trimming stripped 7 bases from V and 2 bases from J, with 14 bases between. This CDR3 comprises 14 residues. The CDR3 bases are TGTGCCAGTACCACCGCCGGGACAAACACTGAAGCTTTCTTT. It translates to CASTTAGTNTEAFF.

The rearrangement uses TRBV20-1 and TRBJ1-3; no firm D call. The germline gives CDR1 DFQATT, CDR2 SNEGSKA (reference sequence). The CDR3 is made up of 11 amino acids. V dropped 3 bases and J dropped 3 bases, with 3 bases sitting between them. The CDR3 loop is CSASDGNTIYF. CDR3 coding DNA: TGCAGTGCTAGTGATGGAAACACCATATATTTT.

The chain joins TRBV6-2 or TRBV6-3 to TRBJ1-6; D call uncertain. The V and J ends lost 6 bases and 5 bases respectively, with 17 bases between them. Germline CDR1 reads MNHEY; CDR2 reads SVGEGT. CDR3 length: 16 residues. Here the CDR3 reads CASSPLATSNNSPLHF. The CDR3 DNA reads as TGTGCCAGCAGCCCTCTAGCAACGAGTAATAATTCACCCCTCCACTTT.

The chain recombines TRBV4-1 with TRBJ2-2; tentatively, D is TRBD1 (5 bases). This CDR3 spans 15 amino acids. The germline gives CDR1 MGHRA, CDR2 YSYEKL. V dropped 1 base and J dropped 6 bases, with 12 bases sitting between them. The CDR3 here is CASSQGLQGAGELFF. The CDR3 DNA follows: TGCGCCAGCAGCCAAGGATTGCAGGGTGCCGGGGAGCTGTTTTTT.

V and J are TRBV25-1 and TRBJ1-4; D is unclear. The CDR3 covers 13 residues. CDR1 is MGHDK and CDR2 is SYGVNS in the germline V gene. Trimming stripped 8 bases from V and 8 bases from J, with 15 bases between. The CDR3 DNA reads TGTGCCAGCGGCCAGACCTTACCCGAAAAACTGTTTTTT. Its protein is CASGQTLPEKLFF.

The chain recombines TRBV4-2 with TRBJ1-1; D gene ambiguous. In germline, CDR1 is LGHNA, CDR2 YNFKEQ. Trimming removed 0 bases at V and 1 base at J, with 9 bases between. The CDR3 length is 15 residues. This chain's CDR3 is CASSQEWTGNTEAFF. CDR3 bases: TGTGCCAGCAGCCAAGAGTGGACGGGGAACACTGAAGCTTTCTTT.

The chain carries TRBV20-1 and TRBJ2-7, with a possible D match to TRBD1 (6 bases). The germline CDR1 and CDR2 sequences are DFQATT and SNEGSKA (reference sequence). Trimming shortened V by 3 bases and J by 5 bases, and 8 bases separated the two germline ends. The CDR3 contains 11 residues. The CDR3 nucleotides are TGCAGTGCTAGTGGGGGCGACGAGCAGTACTTC. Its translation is CSASGGDEQYF.

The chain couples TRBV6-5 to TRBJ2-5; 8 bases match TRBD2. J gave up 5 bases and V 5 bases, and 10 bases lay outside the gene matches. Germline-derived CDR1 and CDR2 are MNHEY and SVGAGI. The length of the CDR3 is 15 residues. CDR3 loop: CASSTGLGPSETQYF. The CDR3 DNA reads TGTGCCAGCAGTACGGGACTAGGTCCCTCTGAGACCCAGTACTTC.

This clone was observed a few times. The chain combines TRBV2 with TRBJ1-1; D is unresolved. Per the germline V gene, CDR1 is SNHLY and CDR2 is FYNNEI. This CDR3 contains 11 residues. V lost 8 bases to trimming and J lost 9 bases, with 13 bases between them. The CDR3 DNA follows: TGTGCCAGCTGGTCCAGCCCCAAAGCTTTCTTT. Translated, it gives CASWSSPKAFF.

CDR3 amino acids: CASSLGTVGNQPQHF. CDR3 in DNA: TGCGCCAGCAGCCTCGGGACGGTTGGCAATCAGCCCCAGCATTTT. V usage is TRBV5-1 and J usage is TRBJ1-5; perhaps TRBD1 as D (5 bases). This CDR3 comprises 15 residues. Germline V gene sequence: CDR1 SGHRS, CDR2 YFSETQ. V shed 4 bases and J shed 2 bases, with 13 bases lying between them.

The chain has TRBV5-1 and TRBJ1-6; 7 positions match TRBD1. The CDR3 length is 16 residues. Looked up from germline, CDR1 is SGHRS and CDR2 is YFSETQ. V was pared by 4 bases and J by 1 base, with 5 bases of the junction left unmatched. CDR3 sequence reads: CASSQQGSSYNSPLHF. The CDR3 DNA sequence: TGCGCCAGCAGCCAACAGGGGTCTTCCTATAATTCACCCCTCCACTTT.

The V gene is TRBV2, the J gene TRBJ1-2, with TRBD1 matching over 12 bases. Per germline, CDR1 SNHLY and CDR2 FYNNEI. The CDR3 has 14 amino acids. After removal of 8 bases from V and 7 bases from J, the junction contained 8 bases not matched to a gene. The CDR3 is CASGGDRGRSGYTF. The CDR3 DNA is TGTGCCAGCGGGGGGGACAGGGGGCGAAGTGGCTACACCTTC. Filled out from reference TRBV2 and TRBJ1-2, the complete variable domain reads EPEVTQTPSHQVTQMGQEVILRCVPISNHLYFYWYRQILGQKVEFLVSFYNNEISEKSEIFDDQFSVERPDGSNFTLKIRSTKLEDSAMYFCASGGDRGRSGYTFGSGTRLTVV.